This paragraph reports one T cell receptor beta chain. This clone appeared a few times. It lacks a known antigen. It has no much larger one-base neighbor in the sample; base qualities were not kept. These data belong to a study of CD8+ T cells in alopecia areata listed by TCRdb under 2018. Notes on the research overall: The treated patients took part in an open-label pilot trial in which moderate-to-severe alopecia areata was treated with oral tofacitinib at 5 to 10 mg twice daily. Biopsies were taken from tofacitinib-treated patients at baseline and at 4 and 24 weeks of treatment, and a later scalp biopsy was taken in several of the tofacitinib-treated patients. Clonality in the scalp was compared among normal scalp (n=4), patchy alopecia areata scalp (n=8), and alopecia totalis/universalis scalp (n=8). In both human patients and the C3H/HeJ mouse model, the study applied high-throughput TCRbeta sequencing to look at T cell clonal expansion in alopecia areata. immunoSEQ multiplex PCR using 35 Vbeta forward primers and 13 Jbeta reverse primers was used to amplify TCRbeta CDR3 regions. Tofacitinib was given for 6 to 18 months, followed by 6 months of follow-up off drug to assess delayed response and recurrence. RNA came from the PAXgene miRNA kit for fixed scalp, the miRNeasy kit for PBMCs, and the RNeasy kit for mouse skin. In humans, TCRbeta sequencing was performed on scalp tissue and on sorted CD4+ and CD8+ peripheral blood T cells from healthy controls and from patients with patchy or totalis/universalis alopecia areata. The SALT score, which quantifies the percentage of affected scalp surface area, was used to measure disease severity in treated patients. Overall study results and their limits: Unlike mouse skin, where gammadelta T cells dominate, normal human skin contains resident alphabeta T cells that get sequenced too, which complicates analysis of the scalp TCR repertoire. With tofacitinib, both scalp clonality and the number of expanded CD8+ clones among the top 100 scalp clones went down significantly. Compared with normal scalp, lesional scalp, particularly in alopecia totalis/universalis, had higher clonality and more expanded CD8+ clones, which suggests antigenic drive. Shared TCR sequences between patients were less evident than in mice, which may be partly attributable to HLA diversity in the patient population. Many expanded lesional clones were found to persist in scalp and blood during tofacitinib treatment, and relapse after treatment cessation may be partly explained by this persistence. Because the treated cohort was small and had only one nonresponder, larger studies are needed to examine links between baseline CD8+ expansion and response.

Per the germline V gene, SGHTA is the CDR1 and FQGNSA is the CDR2. Reading from cysteine to phenylalanine, the CDR3 counts 15 amino acids. Only the CDR3 part of the read is kept: 45 bases, read in frame from the first base. V and J are trimmed by 3 bases and 4 bases, and the gene matches miss 2 bases of the junction. The method was the immunoSEQ multiplex PCR assay. RNA was extracted from all samples and reverse transcribed into cDNA as template for TCR sequencing. SuperScript III was used to make first-strand cDNA, primed with a 2:1 mix of oligo-dT and random hexamers. Amplification bias was assessed with a synthetic immune receptor repertoire, and residual bias was removed computationally. As for how the authors treated the data: Raw reads were preprocessed to remove errors, and CDR3 was defined by IMGT conventions from the conserved cysteine to phenylalanine. To get clonality, Shannon entropy was normalized by log2 of the number of productive unique TCRs and the result was subtracted from 1. Whether each scalp clone was CD4 or CD8 was inferred by checking scalp TCRbeta sequences against the CD4 and CD8 repertoires from sorted blood. TCRdb re-hosts the immuneACCESS table, in-frame sequences only. Its copies lack some clones; in the studies checked, an unresolved V gene accounts for under half of them, and the cause for the rest is not known. The V and J calls and clone size are taken from that table; D and trimming were inferred from the DNA. In this sample the table shows approximately 210,000 clones, around three fifths of which occur a single time. Of the sample, 4.2% falls within the top ten clones.

The intended sense of this specimen's time point label: less than five weeks on oral tofacitinib. The sample's treatment or condition label, decoded: oral pan-JAK inhibitor, 5-10 mg twice daily. Peripheral blood and lesional scalp punch biopsies were obtained from patients with alopecia areata. After PBMCs were isolated by density centrifugation and stained for CD3, CD4 and CD8, a FACSAria was used to sort CD4+ and CD8+ T cells. This clonotype originated in a human donor with alopecia areata. The V and J segments used are TRBV7-2 and TRBJ2-1; TRBD2 fits 11 bases in the junction. The sequenced sample was CD4+ T cells sorted from blood, obtained at week 4, from a patient treated with tofacitinib. The sequence in DNA is TGTGCCAGCAGCTTGTTAGCGGGGGGGTACAATGAGCAGTTCTTC. Translated, it gives CASSLLAGGYNEQFF.